This T cell receptor (beta chain) was sequenced in a study of identical twins. General study findings and limits: A lower insertion count was a feature of abundant cord blood beta clonotypes, with no such feature in memory repertoires.

This clonotype was seen more than once but under ten times. Its matching antigen is unknown. Template switching added a universal primer site; cDNA carried unique molecular identifiers. TCRdb passed the 5' RACE reads through MiXCR, listing each CDR3 protein once. This sample has roughly 690,000 distinct CDR3 sequences; roughly 20% occur once, and the top ten carry about 4.3%. The CDR3 is 16 amino acids. V dropped 5 bases and J dropped 8; count of bases not matched to a gene: 14. These data also featured in a second study, about T cells expressing NK-cell markers. That study reports: Seropositivity for HCMV was found in seven of the eight sequenced donors, with one seronegative. Top CD8+ clonotypes included the dominant CD3+CD56+NKG2C+ clonotypes in six donors.

This sequence was found in a woman between 18 and 30 years old in good health. This chain joins TRBV12-3 or TRBV12-4 and TRBJ2-1; TRBD2 agrees at 8 bases. Sequencing used PBMCs. CDR3 amino acids: CASSPAGSGIIDEQFF. The DNA of the CDR3 is TGTGCCAGCAGTCCCGCGGGTAGCGGGATCATCGATGAGCAGTTCTTC.